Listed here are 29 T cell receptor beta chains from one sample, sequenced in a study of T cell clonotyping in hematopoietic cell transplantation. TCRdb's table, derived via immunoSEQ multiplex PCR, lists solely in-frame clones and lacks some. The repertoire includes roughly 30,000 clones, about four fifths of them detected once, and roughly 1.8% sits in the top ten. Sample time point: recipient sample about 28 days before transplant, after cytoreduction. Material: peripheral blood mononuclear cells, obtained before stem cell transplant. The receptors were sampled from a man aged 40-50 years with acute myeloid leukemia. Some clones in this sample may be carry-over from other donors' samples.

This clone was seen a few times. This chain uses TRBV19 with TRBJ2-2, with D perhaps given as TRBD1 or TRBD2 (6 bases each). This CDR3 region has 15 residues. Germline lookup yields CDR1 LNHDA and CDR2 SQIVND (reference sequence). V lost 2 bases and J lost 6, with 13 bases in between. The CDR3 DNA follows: TGTGCCAGTAGTATAATGGAGGGGGTTTCCGGGGAGCTGTTTTTT. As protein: CASSIMEGVSGELFF.

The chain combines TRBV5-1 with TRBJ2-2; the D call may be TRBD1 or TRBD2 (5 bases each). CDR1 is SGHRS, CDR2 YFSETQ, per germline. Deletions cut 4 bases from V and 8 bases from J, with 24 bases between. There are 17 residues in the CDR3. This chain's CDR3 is CASSGGGPWTRTGELFF. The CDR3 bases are TGCGCCAGCAGCGGGGGTGGACCTTGGACTCGAACTGGGGAGCTGTTTTTT.

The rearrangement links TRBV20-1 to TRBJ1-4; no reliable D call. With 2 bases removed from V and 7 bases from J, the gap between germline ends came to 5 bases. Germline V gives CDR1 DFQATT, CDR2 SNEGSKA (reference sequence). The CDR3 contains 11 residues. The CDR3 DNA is TGCAGTGCTAGAATCAGTGAAAAACTGTTTTTT. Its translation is CSARISEKLFF.

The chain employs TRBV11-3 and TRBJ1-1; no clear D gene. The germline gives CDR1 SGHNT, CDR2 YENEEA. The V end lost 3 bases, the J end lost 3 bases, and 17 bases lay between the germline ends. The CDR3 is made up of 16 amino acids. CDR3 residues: CASSLATRAWDTEAFF. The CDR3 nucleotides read TGTGCCAGCAGCTTGGCCACACGGGCGTGGGACACTGAAGCTTTCTTT.

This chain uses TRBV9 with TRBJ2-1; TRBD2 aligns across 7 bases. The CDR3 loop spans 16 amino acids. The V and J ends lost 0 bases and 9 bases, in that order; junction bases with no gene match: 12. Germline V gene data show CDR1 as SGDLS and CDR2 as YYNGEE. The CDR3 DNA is TGTGCCAGCAGCGTAGGCCGGGGGAGGGCTGAAGGTGAGCAGTTCTTC. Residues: CASSVGRGRAEGEQFF.

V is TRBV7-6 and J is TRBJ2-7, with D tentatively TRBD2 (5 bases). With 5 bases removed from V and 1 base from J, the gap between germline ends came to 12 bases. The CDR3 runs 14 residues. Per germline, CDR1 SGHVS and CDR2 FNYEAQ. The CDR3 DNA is TGTGCCAGCAGCCCCGGTGGGGAGTCCTACGAGCAGTACTTC. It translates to CASSPGGESYEQYF.

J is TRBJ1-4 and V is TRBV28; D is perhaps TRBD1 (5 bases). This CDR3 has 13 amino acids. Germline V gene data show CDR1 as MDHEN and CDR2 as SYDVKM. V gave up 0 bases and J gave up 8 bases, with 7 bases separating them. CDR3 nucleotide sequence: TGTGCCAGCAGTTTATGGGCAGGGGAAAAACTGTTTTTT. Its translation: CASSLWAGEKLFF. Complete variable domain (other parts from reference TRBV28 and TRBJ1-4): DVKVTQSSRYLVKRTGEKVFLECVQDMDHENMFWYRQDPGLGLRLIYFSYDVKMKEKGDIPEGYSVSREKKERFSLILESASTNQTSMYLCASSLWAGEKLFFGSGTQLSVL.

As DNA, the CDR3 is TGTGCCTGGAGTCCCGGCATGCGGGAGGACCGCTACGAGCAGTACTTC. It yields the protein CAWSPGMREDRYEQYF. This chain connects TRBV30 to TRBJ2-7; 8 bases agree with TRBD2. This CDR3 spans 16 amino acids. Germline V CDR1 and CDR2: GTSNPN, SVGIG (reference sequence). With 2 bases clipped from V and 3 bases from J, the junction kept 12 bases outside the gene matches.

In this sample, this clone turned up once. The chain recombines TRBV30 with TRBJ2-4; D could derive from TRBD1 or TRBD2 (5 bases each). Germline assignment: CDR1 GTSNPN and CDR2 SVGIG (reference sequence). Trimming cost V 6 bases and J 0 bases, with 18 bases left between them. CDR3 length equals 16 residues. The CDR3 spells CACRRGTPLAKNIQYF. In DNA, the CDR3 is TGTGCCTGCCGCCGAGGGACCCCTTTAGCCAAAAACATTCAGTACTTC.

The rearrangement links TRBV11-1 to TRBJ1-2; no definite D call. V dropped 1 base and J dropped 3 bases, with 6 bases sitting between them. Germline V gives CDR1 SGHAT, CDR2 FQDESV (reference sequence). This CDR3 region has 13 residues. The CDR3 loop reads CASSLGQDYGYTF. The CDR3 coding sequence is TGTGCCAGCAGCTTAGGCCAGGACTATGGCTACACCTTC. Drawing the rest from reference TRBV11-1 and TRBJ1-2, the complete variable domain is EAEVAQSPRYKITEKSQAVAFWCDPISGHATLYWYRQILGQGPELLVQFQDESVVDDSQLPKDRFSAERLKGVDSTLKIQPAELGDSAMYLCASSLGQDYGYTFGSGTRLTVV.

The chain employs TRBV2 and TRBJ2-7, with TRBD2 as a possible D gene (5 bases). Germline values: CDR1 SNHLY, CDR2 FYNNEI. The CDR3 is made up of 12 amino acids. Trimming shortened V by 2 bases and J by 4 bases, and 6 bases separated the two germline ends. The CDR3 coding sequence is TGTGCCAGCAGTGAAACGGGATACGAGCAGTACTTC. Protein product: CASSETGYEQYF.

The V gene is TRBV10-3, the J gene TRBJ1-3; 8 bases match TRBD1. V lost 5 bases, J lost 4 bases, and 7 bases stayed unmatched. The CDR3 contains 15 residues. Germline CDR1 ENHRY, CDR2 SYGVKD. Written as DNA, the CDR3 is TGTGCCATCAGTACGGACAGGGCTGGAGGAAACACCATATATTTT. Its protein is CAISTDRAGGNTIYF.

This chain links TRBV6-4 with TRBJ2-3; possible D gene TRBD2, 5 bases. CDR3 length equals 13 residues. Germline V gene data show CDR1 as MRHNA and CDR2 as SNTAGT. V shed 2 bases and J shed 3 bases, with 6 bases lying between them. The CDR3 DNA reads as TGTGCCAGCAGTGACAGGGAGACAGATACGCAGTATTTT. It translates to CASSDRETDTQYF.

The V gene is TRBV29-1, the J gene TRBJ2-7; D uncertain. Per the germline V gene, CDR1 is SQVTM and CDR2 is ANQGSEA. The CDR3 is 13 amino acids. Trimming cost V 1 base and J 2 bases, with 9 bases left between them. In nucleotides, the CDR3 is TGCAGCGTTGAAGCCGACGGAACCTACGAGCAGTACTTC. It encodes CSVEADGTYEQYF.

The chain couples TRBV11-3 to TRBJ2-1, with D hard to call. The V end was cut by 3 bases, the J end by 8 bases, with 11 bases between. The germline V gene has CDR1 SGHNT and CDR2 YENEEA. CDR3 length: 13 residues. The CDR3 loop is CASSFSLDHEQFF. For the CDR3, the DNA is TGTGCCAGCAGCTTTTCGCTGGACCATGAGCAGTTCTTC.

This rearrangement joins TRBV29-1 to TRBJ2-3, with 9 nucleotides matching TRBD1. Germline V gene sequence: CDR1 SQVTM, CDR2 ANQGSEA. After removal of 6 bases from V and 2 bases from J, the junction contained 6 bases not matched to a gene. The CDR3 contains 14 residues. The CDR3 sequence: CSVVGQGITDTQYF. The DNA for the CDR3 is TGCAGCGTCGTGGGACAGGGAATCACAGATACGCAGTATTTT.

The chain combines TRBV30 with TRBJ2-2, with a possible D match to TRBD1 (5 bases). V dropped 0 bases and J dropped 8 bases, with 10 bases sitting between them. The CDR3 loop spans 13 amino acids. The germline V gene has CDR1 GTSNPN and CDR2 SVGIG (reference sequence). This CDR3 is CAWSVGAPGELFF. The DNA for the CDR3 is TGTGCCTGGAGTGTAGGGGCGCCTGGGGAGCTGTTTTTT.

The CDR3 loop reads CASSYSRGAYNIKLFF. The CDR3 region has the DNA TGTGCCAGCAGTTACTCGCGGGGGGCGTACAATATTAAACTGTTTTTT. This chain uses TRBV6-5 with TRBJ1-4; the D gene is possibly TRBD1 (6 bases). Germline V gene data show CDR1 as MNHEY and CDR2 as SVGAGI. CDR3 length equals 16 residues. Trimming pared 0 bases from V and 11 bases from J, leaving 19 bases between.

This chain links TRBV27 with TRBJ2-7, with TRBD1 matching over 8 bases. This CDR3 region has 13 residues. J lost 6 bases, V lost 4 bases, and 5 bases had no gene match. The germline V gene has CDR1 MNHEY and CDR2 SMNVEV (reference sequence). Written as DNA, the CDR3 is TGTGCCAGCAGTTCCAGGACAGGGTTCGAGCAGTACTTC. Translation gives CASSSRTGFEQYF.

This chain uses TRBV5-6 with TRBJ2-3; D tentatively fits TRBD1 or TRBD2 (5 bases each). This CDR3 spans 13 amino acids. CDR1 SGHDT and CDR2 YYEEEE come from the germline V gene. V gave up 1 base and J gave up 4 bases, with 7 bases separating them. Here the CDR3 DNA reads TGTGCCAGCAGCTTGCTGGGGGCAGATACGCAGTATTTT. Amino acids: CASSLLGADTQYF.

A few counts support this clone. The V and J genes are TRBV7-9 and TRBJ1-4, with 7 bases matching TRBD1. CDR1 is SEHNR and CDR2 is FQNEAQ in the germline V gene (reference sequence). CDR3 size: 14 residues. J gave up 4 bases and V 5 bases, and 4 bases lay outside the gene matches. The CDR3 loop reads CASSRQGFNEKLFF. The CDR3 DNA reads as TGTGCCAGCAGCCGACAGGGCTTTAATGAAAAACTGTTTTTT.

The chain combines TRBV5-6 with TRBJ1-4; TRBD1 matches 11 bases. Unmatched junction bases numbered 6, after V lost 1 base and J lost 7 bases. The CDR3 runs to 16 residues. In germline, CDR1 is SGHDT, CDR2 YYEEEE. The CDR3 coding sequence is TGTGCCAGCAGCTTGCTGGGGACAGGGGGTAGTGAAAAACTGTTTTTT. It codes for CASSLLGTGGSEKLFF.

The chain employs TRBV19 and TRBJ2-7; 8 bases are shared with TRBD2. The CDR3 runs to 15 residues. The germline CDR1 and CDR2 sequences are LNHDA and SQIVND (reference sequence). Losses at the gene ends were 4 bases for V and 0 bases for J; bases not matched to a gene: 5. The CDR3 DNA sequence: TGTGCCAGTAGTACGCCGGGGGGGAGCTCCTACGAGCAGTACTTC. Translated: CASSTPGGSSYEQYF.

DNA of the CDR3: TGTGCCAGCAGTTCCCAGCTGAACACTGAAGCTTTCTTT. The encoded protein is CASSSQLNTEAFF. The chain links TRBV6-4 to TRBJ1-1; D is undetermined. The V end lost 5 bases, the J end lost 0 bases, and 7 bases lay between the germline ends. The CDR3 is 13 residues long. CDR1 is MRHNA and CDR2 is SNTAGT in the germline V gene.

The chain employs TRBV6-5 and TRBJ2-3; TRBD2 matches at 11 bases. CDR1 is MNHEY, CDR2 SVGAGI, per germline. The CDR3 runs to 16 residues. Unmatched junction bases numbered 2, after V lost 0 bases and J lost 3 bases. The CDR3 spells CASSYSTSGRTDTQYF. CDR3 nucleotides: TGTGCCAGCAGTTACTCCACTAGCGGGAGAACAGATACGCAGTATTTT.

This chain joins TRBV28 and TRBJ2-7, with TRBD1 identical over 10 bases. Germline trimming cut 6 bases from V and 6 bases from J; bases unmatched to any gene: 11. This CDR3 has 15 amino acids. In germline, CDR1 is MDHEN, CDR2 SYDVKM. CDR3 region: CASSPRGQGSGEQYF. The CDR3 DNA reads TGTGCCAGCAGCCCCAGGGGACAGGGGAGTGGCGAGCAGTACTTC.

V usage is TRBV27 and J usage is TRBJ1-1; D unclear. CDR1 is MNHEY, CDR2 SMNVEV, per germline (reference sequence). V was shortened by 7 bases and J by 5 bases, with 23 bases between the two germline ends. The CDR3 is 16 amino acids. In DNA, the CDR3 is TGTGCCAGCAAATTGACGGCAGGCTCGCAAGCTACTGAAGCTTTCTTT. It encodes CASKLTAGSQATEAFF.

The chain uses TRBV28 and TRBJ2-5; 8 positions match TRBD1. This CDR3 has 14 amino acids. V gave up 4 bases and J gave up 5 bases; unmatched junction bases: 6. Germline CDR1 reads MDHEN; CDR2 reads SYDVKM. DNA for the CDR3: TGTGCCAGCAGTTCGACAGGGGTAAGGGAGACCCAGTACTTC. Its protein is CASSSTGVRETQYF.

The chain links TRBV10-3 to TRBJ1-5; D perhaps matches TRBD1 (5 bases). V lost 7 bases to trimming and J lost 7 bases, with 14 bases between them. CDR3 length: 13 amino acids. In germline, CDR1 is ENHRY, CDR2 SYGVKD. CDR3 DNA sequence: TGTGCCATCAAAGGGTCAGGGTTGCAGCCCCAGCATTTT. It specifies CAIKGSGLQPQHF.